Listed below are T cell receptor beta chains from one sample, sequenced in a study of Ad26.COV2.S vaccination and SARS-CoV-2 variants. Sequencing was performed with immunoSEQ multiplex PCR; in TCRdb, only in-frame clones are kept and a portion is missing. Of a few hundred thousand clones listed, about 92% were seen once; the top ten hold around 4.5%. Source: peripheral blood, taken in a trial of Ad26.COV2.S vaccine versus placebo. The receptors here all came from a person between 18 and 59 years old who received the Ad26.COV2.S COVID-19 vaccine or a placebo. CDR3s include the opening cysteine and the closing phenylalanine or tryptophan. The D gene is left open where the match is weak. Some rows have no size entry. The others give once, few or many, or a class for an expanded clone.

TRBJ1-6,TRBD1,-,TRBV7-2,TGTGCCAGCAGCTCCGGGACAGGGTGGTATTCACCCCTCCACTTT,CASSSGTGWYSPLHF
TRBJ2-2,TRBD1,-,TRBV7-7,TGTGCTAGCAGCTCCGGACAGGTGAACACCGGGGAGCTGTTTTTT,CASSSGQVNTGELFF
TRBJ2-1,TRBD2,-,TRBV7-3,TGTGCCAGCAGCCCAAGACTAGCGGGAGGGAATGAGCAGTTCTTC,CASSPRLAGGNEQFF
TRBJ2-1,-,-,TRBV27,TGTGCCAGCAGTTTATCGTTCATGAATGAGCAGTTCTTC,CASSLSFMNEQFF
TRBJ1-1,-,-,TRBV5-1,TGCGCCAGCAGCTTGGGACCGAACACTGAAGCTTTCTTT,CASSLGPNTEAFF
TRBJ2-3,-,-,TRBV30,TGTGCCTGGAGTTCCGGGGAGGTCCCAGATACGCAGTATTTT,CAWSSGEVPDTQYF
TRBJ2-7,-,-,TRBV4-1,TGCGCCAGCAGCCAAGAGGTCGGGGGCGGGTACGAGCAGTACTTC,CASSQEVGGGYEQYF
TRBJ2-1,TRBD1,-,TRBV2,TGTGCCAGCACCTATGAAAGACAGGGGAATGAGCAGTTCTTC,CASTYERQGNEQFF
TRBJ1-6,TRBD1,once,TRBV27,TGTGCCAGCAGTTTAAACGGGGACAGGGTATCAGTGGCACCCCTCCACTTT,CASSLNGDRVSVAPLHF
TRBJ2-7,TRBD2,-,TRBV11-2,TGTGCCAGCAGTGGCCTAGCGGGAGCCTTCTACGAGCAGTACTTC,CASSGLAGAFYEQYF
TRBJ2-1,-,-,TRBV5-1,TGCGCCAGCAGCTTGCCTAGCTCCTACAATGAGCAGTTCTTC,CASSLPSSYNEQFF
TRBJ2-7,-,-,TRBV4-1,TGCGCCAGCAGCCAAGTCGGGCGGAGGGGTATGTTCCGATACTACGAGCAGTACTTC,CASSQVGRRGMFRYYEQYF
TRBJ2-7,TRBD1,once,TRBV30,TGTGCCCTCGGGCGGGACAGGAATTACGAGCAGTACTTC,CALGRDRNYEQYF
TRBJ2-1,TRBD2,-,TRBV11-2,TGTGCCAGCAGCTTAGTACTAGCGGGAGAATACAATGAGCAGTTCTTC,CASSLVLAGEYNEQFF
TRBJ2-7,-,-,TRBV28,TGTGCCAGCAGCAGGACCGGGAACGGCCCCTACGAGCAGTACTTC,CASSRTGNGPYEQYF
TRBJ2-7,-,-,TRBV3-1/TRBV3-2,TGTGCCAGCAGCCAGGGGGTCGGGCACGAGCAGTACTTC,CASSQGVGHEQYF
TRBJ2-7,TRBD1,-,TRBV5-5,TGTGCCAGCAGCTGGACAGGGGGCTCCTACGAGCAGTACTTC,CASSWTGGSYEQYF
TRBJ2-7,-,-,TRBV30,TGTGCCTGGGGAGGGTTCGAGCAGTACTTC,CAWGGFEQYF
TRBJ2-2,-,-,TRBV10-3,TGTGCCATCAGTGTCGACGGGAACACCGGGGAGCTGTTTTTT,CAISVDGNTGELFF
TRBJ2-1,-,-,TRBV5-1,TGCGCCAGCAGCCCGGAGGGGGGAGTAACCTACAATGAGCAGTTCTTC,CASSPEGGVTYNEQFF
TRBJ2-3,TRBD2,-,TRBV11-3,TGTGCCAGCAGCTTAGGACTAGCGGGACCCGATACGCAGTATTTT,CASSLGLAGPDTQYF
TRBJ2-3,-,-,TRBV7-8,TGTGCCAGCAGCCTAAGGGGGATTGGTACAGATACGCAGTATTTT,CASSLRGIGTDTQYF
TRBJ2-1,TRBD2,-,TRBV7-2,TGTGCCAGCAGCCTCCCGGGACTAGCGGATGAGCAGTTCTTC,CASSLPGLADEQFF
TRBJ1-6,TRBD1,-,TRBV14,TGTGCCAGCAGGGAACGGACAGGGGGCTTTTCACCCCTCCACTTT,CASRERTGGFSPLHF